This TCR beta chain was documented in a study of metastatic and nonmetastatic thyroid tumors. Across the whole study: The comparison covered peripheral blood and tumor or nodule tissue in malignant and benign thyroid patients. Findings and caveats of the study: Compared with benign nodules, malignant thyroid tumors were reported to have significantly higher TCR beta diversity in both blood and tumor.

This clone occurred many times. Its matching antigen is unknown. One junction end disagrees with the germline gene, perhaps due to a read error. Germline V gene lookup returns CDR1 LNHDA and CDR2 SQIVND (reference sequence). The CDR3 is 10 amino acids. TCRdb re-analyzed the PCR reads using MiXCR. The sample includes 35,000 to 45,000 clones, about 3.3% of them seen just once. Among the patients, none had received any treatment before thyroid surgery. This clonotype was sampled from a female donor with papillary thyroid cancer or a benign thyroid nodule (not recorded which). Some clones in this sample may be carry-over from other donors' samples. The rearrangement uses TRBV19 and TRBJ2-1; D not resolved. Sequencing was performed on blood. The CDR3 sequence is CASSSGVPVF. DNA for the CDR3: TGTGCCAGTAGTAGCGGAGTCCCCGTCTTC.